A single sample is the source of the 30 T cell receptor beta chains below, sequenced in a study of T-cell memory formation after mild COVID-19. MiXCR was run by TCRdb on the 5' RACE reads, yielding one entry per CDR3 protein. The sample holds almost 350,000 distinct CDR3 sequences, around 20% seen once. Sequencing was carried out using PBMCs or a T cell subset sorted from them (not recorded which). These receptors were taken from a man between 18 and 29 years old who had mild COVID-19 (a few samples of this study predate the infection). Cell type and time point are not known.

This clonotype came up many times. The V gene is TRBV6-6, the J gene TRBJ2-7, with TRBD1 matching over 8 bases. The CDR3 has 14 residues. CDR1 is MNHNY, CDR2 SVGAGI, per germline (reference sequence). Trimming took 5 bases from V and 3 from J; bases not matched to a gene: 6. The CDR3 sequence: CASSIQGAVYEQYF. Written as DNA, the CDR3 is TGTGCCAGCAGTATCCAGGGGGCAGTCTACGAGCAGTACTTC.

This clonotype has more than one count but fewer than ten. The chain uses TRBV5-1 and TRBJ2-4; D possibly corresponds to TRBD1 (6 bases). CDR1 is SGHRS, CDR2 YFSETQ, per germline. Trimming took 5 bases from V and 6 from J, leaving 15 bases between them. The CDR3 sequence is 14 residues long. The CDR3 coding sequence is TGCGCCAGCAGGAGCTCAGGGGCTGGAAACATTCAGTACTTC. This encodes CASRSSGAGNIQYF.

This clonotype turned up a few times. The V and J genes are TRBV4-3 and TRBJ2-2; 10 bases are shared with TRBD2. Looked up from germline, CDR1 is LGHNA and CDR2 is YSLEER. V shed 1 base and J 4 bases; nucleotides not matched to a gene: 3. The length of the CDR3 is 16 residues. DNA for the CDR3: TGCGCCAGCAGCCAAGCACTAGCGGGGCGCACCGGGGAGCTGTTTTTT. It encodes CASSQALAGRTGELFF.

This chain joins TRBV4-3 and TRBJ1-1; D not certain. V lost 0 bases, J lost 2 bases, and 10 bases lay in between. The germline V gene encodes CDR1 LGHNA and CDR2 YSLEER. The CDR3 extends over 15 amino acids. In DNA form, the CDR3 reads TGCGCCAGCAGCCAAGAGACTTGGAGTAACACTGAAGCTTTCTTT. Translation gives CASSQETWSNTEAFF.

This clonotype was seen a handful of times. The J gene is TRBJ2-3, the V gene TRBV7-9; D is undetermined. Germline V gene lookup returns CDR1 SEHNR and CDR2 FQNEAQ (reference sequence). The V end was cut by 5 bases, the J end by 10 bases, with 4 bases between. The length of the CDR3 is 9 residues. The CDR3 sequence: CASSPPQYF. The CDR3, as DNA: TGTGCCAGCAGCCCACCGCAGTATTTT. Filled out from reference TRBV7-9 and TRBJ2-3, the complete variable domain reads DTGVSQNPRHKITKRGQNVTFRCDPISEHNRLYWYRQTLGQGPEFLTYFQNEAQLEKSRLLSDRFSAERPKGSFSTLEIQRTEQGDSAMYLCASSPPQYFGPGTRLTVL.

The table lists this clonotype with a few counts. The rearrangement links TRBV6-2 or TRBV6-3 to TRBJ2-3, with 15 positions matching TRBD2. Germline values: CDR1 MNHEY, CDR2 SVGEGT. This CDR3 spans 17 amino acids. With V trimmed by 2 bases and J by 3 bases, 3 bases remained unmatched. The CDR3 spells CASSYPGLAGGTDTQYF. The CDR3 DNA sequence: TGTGCCAGCAGTTACCCGGGACTAGCGGGGGGTACAGATACGCAGTATTTT.

This clonotype was recorded a few times. The rearrangement uses TRBV7-2 and TRBJ2-2; the D is unclear. Germline values: CDR1 SGHTA, CDR2 FQGNSA. This CDR3 has 15 amino acids. The germline V and J ends were trimmed by 0 bases and 0 bases, with 5 bases remaining between them. CDR3 in amino acids: CASSLAHANTGELFF. CDR3 nucleotides: TGTGCCAGCAGCTTAGCACACGCGAACACCGGGGAGCTGTTTTTT.

This sequence joins TRBV6-4 and TRBJ1-5; TRBD1 matches 7 bases. The CDR3 sequence is 17 residues long. V trimming: 7 bases; J trimming: 0 bases; junction bases outside the gene matches: 12. Germline loops: CDR1 MRHNA, CDR2 SNTAGT. The CDR3 sequence: CASKTGQSFNSNQPQHF. In DNA, the CDR3 is TGTGCCAGCAAAACGGGACAGAGCTTTAATAGCAATCAGCCCCAGCATTTT.

The V gene is TRBV6-1, the J gene TRBJ1-1, with 8 bases fitting TRBD1. The germline CDR1 and CDR2 sequences are MNHNS and SASEGT. The CDR3 length is 15 residues. Trimming cost V 5 bases and J 1 base; bases outside gene matches: 6. The CDR3 DNA is TGTGCCAGCAGTCAACTGACAGGGGCGAACACTGAAGCTTTCTTT. Translation: CASSQLTGANTEAFF.

This clonotype turned up a few times. This chain links TRBV15 with TRBJ2-3; D may correspond to TRBD1 or TRBD2 (6 bases each). Trimming removed 0 bases at V and 6 bases at J, with 19 bases between. CDR1 and CDR2 from the germline V gene are LNHNV and YYDKDF (reference sequence). The CDR3 runs 17 residues. CDR3 nucleotides: TGTGCCACCAGCAGAGATCCAGGTGGGGGGCCTTGGGATACGCAGTATTTT. Amino acids: CATSRDPGGGPWDTQYF.

The CDR3: CASSRSGAQDTQYF. The CDR3 nucleotides read TGCGCCAGCAGCCGCTCGGGGGCACAAGATACGCAGTATTTT. V and J are TRBV4-3 and TRBJ2-3; D tentatively fits TRBD1 or TRBD2 (6 bases each). The V gene lost 4 bases and the J gene lost 5 bases, with 13 bases spanning the gap. CDR1 LGHNA and CDR2 YSLEER come from the germline V gene. This CDR3 region has 14 residues.

This clonotype has a handful of counts. This chain joins TRBV9 and TRBJ2-3; possible D gene TRBD1, 6 bases. Trimming shortened V by 3 bases and J by 2 bases, and 10 bases separated the two germline ends. The V gene's germline CDR1 is SGDLS and CDR2 YYNGEE. The CDR3 has 14 amino acids. CDR3 protein: CASSAQGVTDTQYF. CDR3 bases: TGTGCCAGCAGCGCACAGGGAGTCACAGATACGCAGTATTTT.

The chain is built from TRBV18 and TRBJ2-1, with D unresolved. Trimming shortened V by 2 bases and J by 9 bases, and 8 bases separated the two germline ends. CDR3 length: 12 amino acids. The germline V gene has CDR1 KGHSH and CDR2 LQKENI. The CDR3 DNA follows: TGTGCCAGCTCACCAGGGCTCTCTGAGCAGTTCTTC. Protein product: CASSPGLSEQFF.

A few counts support this clonotype. The chain is built from TRBV18 and TRBJ2-3, with D possibly matching TRBD1 (5 bases). CDR3 length equals 15 residues. Trimming pared 1 base from V and 2 bases from J, leaving 10 bases between. The germline V gene has CDR1 KGHSH and CDR2 LQKENI. The DNA of the CDR3 is TGTGCCAGCTCACCACGCAGGGCGGACACAGATACGCAGTATTTT. The encoded protein is CASSPRRADTDTQYF.

In its sample, this clonotype was seen many times. This chain links TRBV4-2 with TRBJ1-5; no clear D. The V gene lost 0 bases and the J gene lost 7 bases, with 10 bases spanning the gap. Germline-derived CDR1 and CDR2 are LGHNA and YNFKEQ. The CDR3 has 14 amino acids. Here the CDR3 reads CASSQEEGAQPQHF. CDR3 DNA sequence: TGTGCCAGCAGCCAAGAGGAGGGAGCCCAGCCCCAGCATTTT.

The chain links TRBV7-9 to TRBJ2-2, with 7 positions matching TRBD1. The CDR3 sequence is 16 residues long. The V segment lost 6 bases and the J segment 3 bases; nucleotides outside the gene matches: 10. Germline V gives CDR1 SEHNR, CDR2 FQNEAQ (reference sequence). The CDR3 region has the DNA TGTGCCAGCAGGCAAGGACAGGCCTTAGACACCGGGGAGCTGTTTTTT. Encoded protein: CASRQGQALDTGELFF.

The chain links TRBV7-2 to TRBJ2-3; unclear D gene. Deletions cut 4 bases from V and 0 bases from J, with 11 bases between. The CDR3 length is 15 residues. Germline CDR1 SGHTA, CDR2 FQGNSA. CDR3 region: CASSSMPTSTDTQYF. Here the CDR3 DNA reads TGTGCCAGCAGCTCGATGCCCACTAGCACAGATACGCAGTATTTT.

This clonotype turned up a few times. The chain recombines TRBV4-1 with TRBJ2-7; 8 bases are a match to TRBD1. V lost 6 bases to trimming and J lost 6 bases; unmatched junction nucleotides: 7. CDR1 is MGHRA and CDR2 is YSYEKL in the germline V gene. The CDR3 contains 13 residues. The CDR3 nucleotides read TGCGCCAGCAGTTTAACAGGGGGAAGCGAGCAGTACGTC. Protein sequence: CASSLTGGSEQYV.

This sequence joins TRBV20-1 and TRBJ1-1; 7 nucleotides agree with TRBD1. The CDR3 length is 13 residues. Germline CDR1 reads DFQATT; CDR2 reads SNEGSKA (reference sequence). The V segment lost 5 bases and the J segment 3 bases; nucleotides outside the gene matches: 6. CDR3 DNA sequence: TGCAGTGCTGGGGCAGGGGGTTACACTGAAGCTTTCTTT. Its protein is CSAGAGGYTEAFF.

This clonotype was counted a few times. The rearrangement joins TRBV4-1 to TRBJ2-3; D is unclear. V lost 0 bases and J lost 0, with 10 bases in between. Germline values: CDR1 MGHRA, CDR2 YSYEKL. The CDR3 totals 16 residues. CDR3 amino acids: CASSQETEPSTDTQYF. The DNA of the CDR3 is TGCGCCAGCAGCCAAGAGACGGAACCTAGCACAGATACGCAGTATTTT.

The chain is built from TRBV15 and TRBJ1-2, with D possibly TRBD1 on 6 matching bases. The CDR3 contains 13 residues. With 5 bases removed from V and 2 bases from J, the gap between germline ends came to 9 bases. In germline, CDR1 is LNHNV, CDR2 YYDKDF (reference sequence). The CDR3 protein is CATSEQGNYGYTF. The CDR3 nucleotides are TGTGCCACCAGCGAGCAGGGGAACTATGGCTACACCTTC.

J is TRBJ2-7 and V is TRBV12-3 or TRBV12-4, with 8 bases identical to TRBD1. V was pared by 6 bases and J by 2 bases, with 3 bases of the junction left unmatched. CDR3 length: 13 residues. Here the CDR3 DNA reads TGTGCCAGCAGAGGGACAGGCGCCTACGAGCAGTACTTC. Translated, it gives CASRGTGAYEQYF.

The chain has TRBV12-3 or TRBV12-4 and TRBJ2-7, with 7 bases fitting TRBD2. V lost 3 bases, J lost 6 bases, and 5 bases stayed unmatched. The CDR3 contains 13 residues. The CDR3 sequence is CASSLNSGGEQYV. Written as DNA, the CDR3 is TGTGCCAGCAGTTTGAATTCGGGGGGCGAGCAGTACGTC.

This clonotype was recorded many times. The chain joins TRBV7-6 to TRBJ2-5; either TRBD1 or TRBD2 may fit D (5 bases each). The V and J ends lost 5 bases and 2 bases respectively, with 9 bases between them. Germline values: CDR1 SGHVS, CDR2 FNYEAQ. This CDR3 has 13 amino acids. Here the CDR3 DNA reads TGTGCCAGCAGCATGGGACGGCAAGAGACCCAGTACTTC. It encodes CASSMGRQETQYF. The entire variable domain, with the rest obtained from reference TRBV7-6 and TRBJ2-5, is as follows: GAGVSQSPRYKVTKRGQDVALRCDPISGHVSLYWYRQALGQGPEFLTYFNYEAQQDKSGLPNDRFSAERPEGSISTLTIQRTEQRDSAMYRCASSMGRQETQYFGPGTRLLVL.

This clonotype was detected many times. The J gene is TRBJ1-2, the V gene TRBV7-6, with D perhaps TRBD1 (5 bases). The CDR3 has 12 amino acids. Trimming pared 2 bases from V and 8 bases from J, leaving 9 bases between. Germline CDR1 is SGHVS and CDR2 is FNYEAQ. The CDR3: CASSLRGDGYTF. The CDR3, as DNA: TGTGCCAGCAGCTTACGGGGGGACGGCTACACCTTC. Filled out from reference TRBV7-6 and TRBJ1-2, the complete variable domain reads GAGVSQSPRYKVTKRGQDVALRCDPISGHVSLYWYRQALGQGPEFLTYFNYEAQQDKSGLPNDRFSAERPEGSISTLTIQRTEQRDSAMYRCASSLRGDGYTFGSGTRLTVV.

This clonotype was detected a few times. This chain links TRBV5-4 with TRBJ2-7, with TRBD2 as a possible D gene (5 bases). Germline-derived CDR1 and CDR2 are SGHNT and YYREEE (reference sequence). The CDR3 loop spans 13 amino acids. The V end lost 1 base, the J end lost 4 bases, and 9 bases lay between the germline ends. The CDR3 DNA reads TGTGCCAGCAGCTTGAACCGGGGTTACGAGCAGTACGTC. Its protein is CASSLNRGYEQYV.

This clonotype has a handful of counts. The chain recombines TRBV5-5 with TRBJ2-7, with D unclear. The CDR3 is 14 residues long. CDR1 SGHKS and CDR2 YYEKEE come from the germline V gene (reference sequence). Trimming took off 2 bases at V and 2 bases at J, with 11 bases between the two ends. The CDR3 sequence: CASSLRRITYEQYF. In DNA, the CDR3 is TGTGCCAGCAGCTTACGACGGATCACCTACGAGCAGTACTTC.

This clonotype was seen only once. This may stem from a read error, because a much larger clone lies one nucleotide away. The rearrangement uses TRBV7-2 and TRBJ2-1; D gene ambiguous. The CDR3 is 15 amino acids. Germline CDR1 and CDR2: SGHTA and FQGNSA. Trimming shortened V by 7 bases and J by 3 bases, and 16 bases separated the two germline ends. CDR3 sequence (DNA): TGTGCCAGCACCATCCCAAGTGGGTTCTACAATGAGCAGTTCTTC. It specifies CASTIPSGFYNEQFF.

This clonotype was found a few times. This chain uses TRBV7-8 with TRBJ2-2, with 11 bases identical to TRBD1. CDR3 length equals 16 residues. The germline CDR1 and CDR2 sequences are SGHVS and FQNEAQ. V lost 5 bases, J lost 7 bases, and 9 bases stayed unmatched. This CDR3 is CASSAGQGAFGGELFF. DNA of the CDR3: TGTGCCAGCAGCGCAGGACAGGGGGCGTTCGGCGGGGAGCTGTTTTTT.

The CDR3 loop reads CASSREVHEQYF. CDR3 sequence (DNA): TGTGCCAGCAGCAGGGAGGTCCACGAGCAGTACTTC. This chain joins TRBV4-2 and TRBJ2-7, with D possibly TRBD2 on 6 matching bases. V lost 5 bases, J lost 5 bases, and 10 bases lay in between. This CDR3 is built from 12 residues. The germline gives CDR1 LGHNA, CDR2 YNFKEQ.